This section outlines one T cell receptor (beta chain) sequence together with its context. This specimen comes from a study of blood T cell repertoires in COVID-19. The repertoire was sequenced with immunoSEQ multiplex PCR; TCRdb's copy has only in-frame clones and lacks some. This sample carries tens of thousands of clones, about 80% of them seen once, and the ten largest clones take roughly 41%. V lost 0 bases and J 4 bases, leaving 9 bases between the germline ends. Germline lookup yields CDR1 MNHEY and CDR2 SVGAGI. This CDR3 has 15 residues. V gene TRBV6-5 combines with J gene TRBJ1-4; possible D gene TRBD1, 6 bases. The receptor was derived from an older man with acute or convalescent COVID-19. Sequencing input: peripheral blood. The CDR3 DNA is TGTGCCAGCAGTTACTCGACAGGCGATAATGAAAAACTGTTTTTT. Amino acid sequence: CASSYSTGDNEKLFF.